In this sample, the clone carrying this TCR beta chain turned up many times. Its specificity is unknown. CDR3 size: 13 residues. Per germline, CDR1 MGHRA and CDR2 YSYEKL. Trimming took off 4 bases at V and 5 bases at J, with 10 bases between the two ends. The data were taken from a study of T cells after yellow fever vaccination. Study-level information: SMART-Seq v4 Ultra Low Input prepared libraries from low-cell fractions. Study findings and constraints: The presence of abundant clonotypes contaminating from the bulk population was possible in FACS-sorted repertoires. Although most clonotypes did not, a small share appeared in both CD4 and CD8 compartments.

In making TCR cDNA, 5'RACE template switching added a universal primer site and UMIs to it. Using its own MiXCR run on the 5' RACE reads, TCRdb lists one record per CDR3 protein. Among about 320,000 distinct CDR3 sequences listed, roughly a tenth were seen once. V is TRBV4-1 and J is TRBJ2-3; D is possibly TRBD1 (6 bases). The material sequenced was CD4+ T cells sorted from PBMCs, taken 45 days after the yellow fever booster vaccination. The TCR sequence derives from a man in his late teens or twenties who received the YFV17D yellow fever vaccine. The CDR3 loop is CASSLLGGDTQYF. CDR3 coding DNA: TGCGCCAGCAGCCTCTTAGGGGGAGATACGCAGTATTTT.